The TCR beta chain described here comes from a study of molecular identifiers for immune sequencing clone quantification. Looked up from germline, CDR1 is SGDLS and CDR2 is YYNGEE. This CDR3 contains 16 residues. V lost 2 bases and J 2 bases, leaving 15 bases between the germline ends. Study-wide findings and caveats: Investigators reportedly could detect spiked Jurkat TCR RNA from one cell among some 940,000 naive cells. Over 97% of CMV-specific effector molecules, but under 1% of naive ones, were in clones above 20 copies.

As concerns this clonotype: The antigen is unknown. This may stem from a read error, because a much larger clone lies one nucleotide away. This likely comes from a read error, as the CDR3 has no conserved phenylalanine or tryptophan at its end.

Previously described methods and listed TCR primers produced bulk TCR libraries. MiXCR was run by TCRdb on the PCR reads, yielding one entry per CDR3 protein. Altogether more than 450,000 distinct CDR3 sequences are present, about a quarter being singletons, with the ten largest covering under 0.85%. The V gene is TRBV9, the J gene TRBJ2-3; the D is unclear. The sequencing input was naive CD8+ T cells from blood, with Jurkat cell RNA spiked in. Subset described: FACS-sorted CD8+CD4-CCR7+CD45RA+ naive T cells. This receptor was identified in a human donor in good health. Some libraries in this study had Jurkat cell RNA spiked in. CDR3 coding DNA: TGTGCCAGCAGCGTGGAGTCACTACCTATCACAGATACGCAGTATTCT. It is translated as CASSVESLPITDTQYS.